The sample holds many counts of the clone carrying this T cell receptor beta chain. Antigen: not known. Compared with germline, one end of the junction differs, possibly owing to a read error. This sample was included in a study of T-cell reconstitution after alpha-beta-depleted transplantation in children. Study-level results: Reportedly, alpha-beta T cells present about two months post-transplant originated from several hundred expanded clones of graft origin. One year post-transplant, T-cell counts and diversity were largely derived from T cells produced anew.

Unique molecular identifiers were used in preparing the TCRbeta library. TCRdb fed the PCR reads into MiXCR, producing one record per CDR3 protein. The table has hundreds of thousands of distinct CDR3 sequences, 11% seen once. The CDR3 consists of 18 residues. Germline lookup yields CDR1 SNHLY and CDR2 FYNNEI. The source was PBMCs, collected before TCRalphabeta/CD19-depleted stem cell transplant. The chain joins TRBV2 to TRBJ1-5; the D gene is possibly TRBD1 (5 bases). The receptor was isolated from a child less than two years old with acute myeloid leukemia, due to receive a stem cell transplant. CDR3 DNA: TGTACCAGCAGTTTACTGACAGCCGGAACTATAGTAAGGTCGCCCCAGCATTTT. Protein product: CTSSLLTAGTIVRSPQHF.